The clone carrying this T cell receptor beta chain was observed a handful of times. What it binds is unknown. This CDR3 comprises 16 residues. The germline V and J ends were trimmed by 0 bases and 4 bases, with 15 bases remaining between them. Germline-derived CDR1 and CDR2 are MNHEY and SVGAGI. The method was immunoSEQ multiplex PCR; TCRdb's version includes in-frame clones alone and lacks a portion of them. Among around 70,000 clones, about 86% were seen once, and the ten largest hold less than 25%. The sample comes from a study of T cells in localized non-small cell lung cancer. Whole-study findings and limits: Peak T cell clonality was found in uninvolved adjacent lung, exceeding tumor.

Sequences were derived from peripheral blood, sampled before any cancer treatment. This clonotype was obtained from a male donor older than 55 with stage III squamous cell lung carcinoma. V and J are TRBV6-5 and TRBJ1-1, with a possible D match to TRBD1 (5 bases). Written as DNA, the CDR3 is TGTGCCAGCAGTTACTCGGGAGGCGGGGGGAGCACTGAAGCTTTCTTT. Residues: CASSYSGGGGSTEAFF.